These 3 T cell receptor beta chains came from one sample sequenced in a study of blood T cells in healthy people across ages. Next came a second PCR, run for roughly 6 to 11 cycles, which used a sample-barcoded 5' primer along with a J-beta primer mix. TCRdb reprocessed the 5' RACE reads with MiXCR, giving one entry per CDR3 protein. The sample records about 1.4 million distinct CDR3 sequences, approximately 59% being singletons. The sequenced material came from blood. The receptors were sampled from a man between 18 and 29 years old in good health.

The chain carries TRBV20-1 and TRBJ1-2, with 9 bases matching TRBD1. With V trimmed by 6 bases and J by 2 bases, 16 bases remained unmatched. This CDR3 region has 17 residues. Germline V gene lookup returns CDR1 DFQATT and CDR2 SNEGSKA (reference sequence). The CDR3 bases are TGCAGTGCACTTGCCCCACCCGGACAGGGGCGGAACTATGGCTACACCTTC. Its protein product is CSALAPPGQGRNYGYTF.

This rearrangement joins TRBV11-2 to TRBJ2-7; perhaps TRBD1 as D (6 bases). The CDR3 runs 15 residues. Trimming removed 5 bases at V and 3 bases at J, with 17 bases between. Germline assignment: CDR1 SGHAT and CDR2 FQNNGV. CDR3 amino acids: CASSISTGLGYEQYF. Written as DNA, the CDR3 is TGTGCCAGCAGCATCTCAACAGGGTTGGGCTACGAGCAGTACTTC.

This clonotype has more than one count but fewer than ten. The gene calls are TRBV7-9 and TRBJ2-7; tentatively, D is TRBD2 (6 bases). Germline V lookup: CDR1 SEHNR, CDR2 FQNEAQ (reference sequence). The CDR3 is 15 residues long. Trimming left V 5 bases short and J 0 bases short, with 14 bases between. CDR3 in DNA: TGTGCCAGCAGCGGCAGCGGGTCGAGCTCCTACGAGCAGTACTTC. It encodes CASSGSGSSSYEQYF.